This TCR beta chain was found in a study of T cell repertoires in cytomegalovirus infection. On the study more broadly: Evidence of both CMV infection and a matching HLA type came from public TCR beta signatures. The study, taken as a whole, reports: Accumulated public TCR beta family frequency recognized individuals carrying CMV together with the relevant HLA.

As for this clonotype: The antigen is unknown.

In TCRdb, the reads were re-called with MiXCR into one record per CDR3 protein. The sample yields 700,000 to 850,000 distinct CDR3 sequences, around a third seen once. The CDR3 totals 12 residues. The V gene's germline CDR1 is PRHDT and CDR2 FYEKMQ (reference sequence). V was cut by 3 bases and J by 6 bases, with 8 bases left in between. The V call is TRBV13, the J call TRBJ2-5; D unresolved. This receptor was taken from a human donor in good health (CMV status not recorded). Some clones in this sample may be carry-over from other donors' samples. The sample here was cultured CD8+ T cells from PBMCs, taken from culture after CMV antigen stimulation. CDR3 protein: CASSFTDQTQYF. CDR3 nucleotides: TGTGCCAGCAGCTTTACGGACCAGACCCAGTACTTC.